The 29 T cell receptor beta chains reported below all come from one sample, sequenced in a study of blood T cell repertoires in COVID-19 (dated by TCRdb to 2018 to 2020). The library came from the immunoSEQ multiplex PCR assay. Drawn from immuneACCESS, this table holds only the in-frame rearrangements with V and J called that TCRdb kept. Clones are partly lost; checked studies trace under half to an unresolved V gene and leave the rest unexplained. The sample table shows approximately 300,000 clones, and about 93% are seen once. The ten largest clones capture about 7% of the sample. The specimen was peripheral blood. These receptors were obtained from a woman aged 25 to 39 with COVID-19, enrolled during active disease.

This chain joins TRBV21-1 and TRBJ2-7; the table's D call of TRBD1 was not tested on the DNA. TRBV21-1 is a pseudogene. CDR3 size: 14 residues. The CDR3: CASSNDRGQYEQYF. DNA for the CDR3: TGTGCCAGCAGCAACGACAGGGGGCAATACGAGCAGTACTTC.

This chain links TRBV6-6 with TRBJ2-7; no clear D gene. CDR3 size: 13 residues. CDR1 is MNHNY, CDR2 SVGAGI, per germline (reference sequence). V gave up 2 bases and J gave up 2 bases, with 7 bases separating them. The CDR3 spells CASSYVQTYEQYF. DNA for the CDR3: TGTGCCAGCAGTTACGTTCAGACCTACGAGCAGTACTTC.

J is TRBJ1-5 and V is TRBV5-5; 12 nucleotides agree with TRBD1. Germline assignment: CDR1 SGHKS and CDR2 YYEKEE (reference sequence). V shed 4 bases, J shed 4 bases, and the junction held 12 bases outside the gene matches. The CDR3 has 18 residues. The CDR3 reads CASSPGTGGVGGNQPQHF. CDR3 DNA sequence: TGTGCCAGCAGCCCCGGGACAGGGGGCGTGGGGGGGAATCAGCCCCAGCATTTT.

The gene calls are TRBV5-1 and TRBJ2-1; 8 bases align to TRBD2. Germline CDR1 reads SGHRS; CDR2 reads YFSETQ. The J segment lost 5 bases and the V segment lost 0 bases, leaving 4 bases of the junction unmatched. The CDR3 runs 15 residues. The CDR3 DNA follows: TGCGCCAGCAGCTTGGGACTAGCGACTAACAATGAGCAGTTCTTC. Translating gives CASSLGLATNNEQFF.

The CDR3 sequence is CATSHGPVGNTIYF. The CDR3 DNA sequence: TGTGCCACCAGCCATGGGCCAGTTGGAAACACCATATATTTT. This chain connects TRBV24-1 to TRBJ1-3; D unclear. The V end lost 7 bases, the J end lost 3 bases, and 12 bases lay between the germline ends. Germline V lookup: CDR1 KGHDR, CDR2 SFDVKD. The CDR3 has 14 residues.

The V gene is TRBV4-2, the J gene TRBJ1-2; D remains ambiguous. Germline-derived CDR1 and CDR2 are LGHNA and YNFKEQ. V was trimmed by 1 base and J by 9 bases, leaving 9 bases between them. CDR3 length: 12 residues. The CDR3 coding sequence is TGTGCCAGCAGCCAAGCTCAGTTACGCTACACCTTC. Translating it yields CASSQAQLRYTF.

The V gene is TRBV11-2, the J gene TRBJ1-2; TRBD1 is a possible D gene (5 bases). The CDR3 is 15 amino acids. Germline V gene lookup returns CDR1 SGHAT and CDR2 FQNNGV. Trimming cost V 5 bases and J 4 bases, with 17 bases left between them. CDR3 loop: CASSPVSTGRYGYTF. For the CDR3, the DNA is TGTGCCAGCAGCCCCGTCTCAACAGGACGCTATGGCTACACCTTC.

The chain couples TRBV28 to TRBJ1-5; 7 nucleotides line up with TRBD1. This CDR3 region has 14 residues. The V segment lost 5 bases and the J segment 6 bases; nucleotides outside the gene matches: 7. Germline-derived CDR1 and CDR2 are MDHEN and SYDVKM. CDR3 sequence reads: CASSPRGWLQPQHF. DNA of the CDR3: TGTGCCAGCAGTCCCAGGGGGTGGCTTCAGCCCCAGCATTTT.

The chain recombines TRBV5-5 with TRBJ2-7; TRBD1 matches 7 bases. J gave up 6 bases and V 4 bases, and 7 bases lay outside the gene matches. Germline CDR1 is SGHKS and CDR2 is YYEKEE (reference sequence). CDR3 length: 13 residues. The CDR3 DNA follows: TGTGCCAGCAGCCCCGACAGGGTTAGCGAGCAGTACTTC. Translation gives CASSPDRVSEQYF. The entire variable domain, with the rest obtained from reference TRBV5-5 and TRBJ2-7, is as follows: DAGVTQSPTHLIKTRGQQVTLRCSPISGHKSVSWYQQVLGQGPQFIFQYYEKEERGRGNFPDRFSARQFPNYSSELNVNALLLGDSALYLCASSPDRVSEQYFGPGTRLTVT.

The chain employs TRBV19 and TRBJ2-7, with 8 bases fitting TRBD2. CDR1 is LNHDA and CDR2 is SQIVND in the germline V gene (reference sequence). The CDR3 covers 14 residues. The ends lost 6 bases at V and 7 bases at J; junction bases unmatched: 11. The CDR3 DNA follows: TGTGCCAGTAGCCAGGGGCGGGAGGCGAGGGAGCAGTACTTC. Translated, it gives CASSQGREAREQYF.

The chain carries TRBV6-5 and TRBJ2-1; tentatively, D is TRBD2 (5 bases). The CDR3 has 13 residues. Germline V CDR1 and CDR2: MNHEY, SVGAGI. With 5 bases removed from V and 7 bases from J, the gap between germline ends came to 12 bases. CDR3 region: CASSRQEENEQFF. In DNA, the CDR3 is TGTGCCAGCAGTCGCCAGGAGGAGAATGAGCAGTTCTTC.

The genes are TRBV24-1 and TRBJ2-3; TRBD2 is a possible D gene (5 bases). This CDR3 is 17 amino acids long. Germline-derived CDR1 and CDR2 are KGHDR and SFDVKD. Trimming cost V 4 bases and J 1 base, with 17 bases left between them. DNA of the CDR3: TGTGCCACCAGTGACTACGACCGTCCCGGGGGCACAGATACGCAGTATTTT. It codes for CATSDYDRPGGTDTQYF.

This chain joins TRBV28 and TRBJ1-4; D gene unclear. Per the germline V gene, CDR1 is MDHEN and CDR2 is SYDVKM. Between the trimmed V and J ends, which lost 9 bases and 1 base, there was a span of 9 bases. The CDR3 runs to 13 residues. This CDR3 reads CASTVLTNEKLFF. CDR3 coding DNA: TGTGCCAGTACGGTCCTAACTAATGAAAAACTGTTTTTT.

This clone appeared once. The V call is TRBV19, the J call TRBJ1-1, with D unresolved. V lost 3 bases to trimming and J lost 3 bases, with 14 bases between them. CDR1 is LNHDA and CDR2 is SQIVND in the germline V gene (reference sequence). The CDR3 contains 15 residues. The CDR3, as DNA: TGTGCCAGTAGTATCGGTCGGGGAGGCGACACTGAAGCTTTCTTT. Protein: CASSIGRGGDTEAFF.

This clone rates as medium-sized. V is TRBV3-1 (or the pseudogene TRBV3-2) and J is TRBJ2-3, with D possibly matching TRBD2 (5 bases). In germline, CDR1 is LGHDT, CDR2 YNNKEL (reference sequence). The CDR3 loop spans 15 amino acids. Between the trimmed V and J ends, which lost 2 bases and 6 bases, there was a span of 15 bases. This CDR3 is CASSQTISERDTQYF. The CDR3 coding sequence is TGTGCCAGCAGCCAAACGATTAGCGAAAGGGATACGCAGTATTTT.

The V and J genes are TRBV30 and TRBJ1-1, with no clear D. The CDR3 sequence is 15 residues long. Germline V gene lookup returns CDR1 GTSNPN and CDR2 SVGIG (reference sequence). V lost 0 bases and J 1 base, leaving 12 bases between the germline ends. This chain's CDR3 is CAWSVLREGNTEAFF. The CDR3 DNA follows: TGTGCCTGGAGTGTACTGAGGGAGGGGAACACTGAAGCTTTCTTT.

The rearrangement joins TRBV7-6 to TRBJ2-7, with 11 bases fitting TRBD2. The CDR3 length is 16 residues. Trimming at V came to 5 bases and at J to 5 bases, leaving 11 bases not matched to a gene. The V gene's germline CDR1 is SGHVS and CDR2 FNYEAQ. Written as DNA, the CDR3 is TGTGCCAGCAGCCGACTTAGCGGGAGGGAAGAAAACGAGCAGTACTTC. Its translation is CASSRLSGREENEQYF.

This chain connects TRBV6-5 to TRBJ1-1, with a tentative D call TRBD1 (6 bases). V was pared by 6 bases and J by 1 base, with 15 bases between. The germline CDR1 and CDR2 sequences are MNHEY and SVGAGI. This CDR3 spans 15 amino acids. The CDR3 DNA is TGTGCCAGCAGGACTGGACAGTTACCGAACACTGAAGCTTTCTTT. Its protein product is CASRTGQLPNTEAFF.

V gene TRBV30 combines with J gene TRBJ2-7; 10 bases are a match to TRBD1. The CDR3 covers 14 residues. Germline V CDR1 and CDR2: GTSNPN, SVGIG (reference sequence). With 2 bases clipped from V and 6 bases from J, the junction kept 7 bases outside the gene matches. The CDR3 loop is CAWSPGQGGIEQYF. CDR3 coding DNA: TGTGCCTGGAGTCCTGGACAGGGGGGAATCGAGCAGTACTTC.

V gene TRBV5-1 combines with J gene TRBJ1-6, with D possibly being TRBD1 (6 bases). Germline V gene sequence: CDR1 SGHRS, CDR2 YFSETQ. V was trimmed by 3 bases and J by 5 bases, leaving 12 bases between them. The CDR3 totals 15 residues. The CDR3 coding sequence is TGCGCCAGCAGCTCTGGACAGCCTGATAATTCACCCCTCCACTTT. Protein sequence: CASSSGQPDNSPLHF.

The CDR3, as DNA: TGTGCCACCGGAGCCGGGACAGGGAAAAGGGGCTACACCTTC. The encoded protein is CATGAGTGKRGYTF. The chain links TRBV6-5 to TRBJ1-2; 9 bases are shared with TRBD1. The length of the CDR3 is 14 residues. The germline gives CDR1 MNHEY, CDR2 SVGAGI. Unmatched junction bases numbered 14, after V lost 10 bases and J lost 8 bases.

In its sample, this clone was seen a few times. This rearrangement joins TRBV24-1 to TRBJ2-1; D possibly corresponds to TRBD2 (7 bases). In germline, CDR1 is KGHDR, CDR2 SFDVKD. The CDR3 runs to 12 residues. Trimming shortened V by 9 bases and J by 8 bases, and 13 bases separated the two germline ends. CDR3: CATQRGAYEQFF. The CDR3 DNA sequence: TGTGCCACCCAACGGGGGGCATATGAGCAGTTCTTC.

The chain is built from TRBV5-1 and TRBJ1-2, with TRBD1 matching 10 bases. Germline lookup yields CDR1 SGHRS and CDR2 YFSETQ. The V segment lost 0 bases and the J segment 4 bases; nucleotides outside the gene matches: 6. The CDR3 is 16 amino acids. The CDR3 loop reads CASSLAGQGILYGYTF. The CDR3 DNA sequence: TGCGCCAGCAGCTTGGCGGGACAGGGGATCCTCTATGGCTACACCTTC.

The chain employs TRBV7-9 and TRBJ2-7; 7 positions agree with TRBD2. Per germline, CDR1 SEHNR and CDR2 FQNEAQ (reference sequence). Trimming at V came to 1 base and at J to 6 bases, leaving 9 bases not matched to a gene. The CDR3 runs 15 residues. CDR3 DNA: TGTGCCAGCAGCTTAGAGGGCGGGAGCTTGACCGAGCAGTACTTC. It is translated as CASSLEGGSLTEQYF.

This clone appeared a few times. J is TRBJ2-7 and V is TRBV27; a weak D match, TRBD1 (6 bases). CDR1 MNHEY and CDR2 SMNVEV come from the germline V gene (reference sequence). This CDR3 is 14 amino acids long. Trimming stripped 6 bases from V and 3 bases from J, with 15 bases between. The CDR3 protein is CASSISGANYEQYF. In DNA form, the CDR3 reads TGTGCCAGCAGCATTTCAGGGGCTAACTACGAGCAGTACTTC.

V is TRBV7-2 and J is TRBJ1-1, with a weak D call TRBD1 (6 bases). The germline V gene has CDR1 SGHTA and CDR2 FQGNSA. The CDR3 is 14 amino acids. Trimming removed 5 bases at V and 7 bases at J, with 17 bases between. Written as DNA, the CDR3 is TGTGCCAGCAGCCGGCTTGGGGGGGCAAGTGAAGCTTTCTTT. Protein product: CASSRLGGASEAFF. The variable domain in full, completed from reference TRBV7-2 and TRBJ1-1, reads GAGVSQSPSNKVTEKGKDVELRCDPISGHTALYWYRQSLGQGLEFLIYFQGNSAPDKSGLPSDRFSAERTGGSVSTLTIQRTQQEDSAVYLCASSRLGGASEAFFGQGTRLTVV.

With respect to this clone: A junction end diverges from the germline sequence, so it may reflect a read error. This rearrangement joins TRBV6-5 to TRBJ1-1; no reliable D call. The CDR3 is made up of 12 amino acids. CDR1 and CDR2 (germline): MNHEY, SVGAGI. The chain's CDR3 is CASSYSKGRPTF. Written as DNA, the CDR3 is TGTGCCAGCAGTTACTCGAAAGGGAGGCCCACCTTT.

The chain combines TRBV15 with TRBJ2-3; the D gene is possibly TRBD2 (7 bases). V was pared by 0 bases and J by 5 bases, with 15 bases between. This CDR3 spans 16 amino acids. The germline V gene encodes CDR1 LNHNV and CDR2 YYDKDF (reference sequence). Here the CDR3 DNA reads TGTGCCACCAGCAGAGAGGGGGGGGCCTTCGAAGATACGCAGTATTTT. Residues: CATSREGGAFEDTQYF. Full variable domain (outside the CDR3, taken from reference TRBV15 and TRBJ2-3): DAMVIQNPRYQVTQFGKPVTLSCSQTLNHNVMYWYQQKSSQAPKLLFHYYDKDFNNEADTPDNFQSRRPNTSFCFLDIRSPGLGDTAMYLCATSREGGAFEDTQYFGPGTRLTVL.

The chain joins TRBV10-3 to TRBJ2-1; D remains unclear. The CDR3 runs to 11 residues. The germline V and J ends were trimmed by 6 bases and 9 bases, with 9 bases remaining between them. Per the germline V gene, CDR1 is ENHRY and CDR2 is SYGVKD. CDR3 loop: CAISLIGEQFF. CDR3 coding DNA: TGTGCCATCAGCTTGATCGGTGAGCAGTTCTTC.